The 29 T cell receptor beta chains below come from one sample, sequenced in a study of shared T cell receptors in the human thymus. Generated by immunoSEQ multiplex PCR, the TCRdb table keeps only in-frame clones and is missing some. The sample records hundreds of thousands of clones, around 87% being singletons. The sample also formed part of further work on human thymus T cells.

The sequencing input was thymocytes. The source of these receptors is a boy in the first two years of life with a congenital heart defect.

This chain connects TRBV29-1 to TRBJ2-2; 10 bases line up with TRBD1. The CDR3 extends over 17 amino acids. Unmatched junction bases numbered 9, after V lost 5 bases and J lost 0 bases. The germline gives CDR1 SQVTM, CDR2 ANQGSEA. Here the CDR3 DNA reads TGCAGCGTTCTGGGAGACAGGGGGCTTGCGAACACCGGGGAGCTGTTTTTT. This gives the protein CSVLGDRGLANTGELFF.

V usage is TRBV28 and J usage is TRBJ2-7, with D unresolved. Deletions cut 6 bases from V and 2 bases from J, with 14 bases between. The CDR3 is 14 amino acids. From germline, CDR1 is MDHEN and CDR2 SYDVKM. The CDR3 spells CASRPIEPPYEQYF. The DNA of the CDR3 is TGTGCCAGCAGGCCCATTGAGCCCCCCTACGAGCAGTACTTC.

This clone was counted a few times. J is TRBJ2-3 and V is TRBV29-1; D is unclear. Germline V gives CDR1 SQVTM, CDR2 ANQGSEA. The CDR3 runs to 16 residues. V lost 5 bases, J lost 0 bases, and 18 bases lay in between. The CDR3 loop reads CSVPEENEASTDTQYF. The CDR3 DNA is TGCAGCGTTCCCGAAGAAAATGAAGCTAGCACAGATACGCAGTATTTT.

The rearrangement uses TRBV4-3 and TRBJ2-1; maybe TRBD1 (6 bases). Germline loops: CDR1 LGHNA, CDR2 YSLEER. Trimming left V 1 base short and J 0 bases short, with 22 bases between. The CDR3 is 20 amino acids. The CDR3: CASSQGLAGVLPNSYNEQFF. CDR3 DNA: TGCGCCAGCAGCCAAGGGTTGGCAGGGGTACTCCCAAACTCCTACAATGAGCAGTTCTTC.

This clone was detected once. This sample also contains other DNA sequences that code for the same CDR3. V gene TRBV7-9 combines with J gene TRBJ2-7; 9 bases are shared with TRBD1. The CDR3 length is 14 residues. Germline V lookup: CDR1 SEHNR, CDR2 FQNEAQ (reference sequence). J was trimmed by 2 bases and V by 1 base; bases with no gene match: 0. CDR3 loop: CASSLGQGAYEQYF. CDR3 DNA sequence: TGTGCCAGCAGCTTAGGACAGGGGGCCTACGAGCAGTACTTC.

The chain links TRBV7-9 to TRBJ2-7; maybe TRBD1 (6 bases). Germline-derived CDR1 and CDR2 are SEHNR and FQNEAQ (reference sequence). Trimming removed 5 bases from V and 2 bases from J, with 22 bases in between. The CDR3 totals 17 residues. The DNA of the CDR3 is TGTGCCAGCAGCGCGAAAGGGGGACCAAAGAAGACCTACGAGCAGTACTTC. It yields the protein CASSAKGGPKKTYEQYF.

This clone was seen more than once but under ten times. The rearrangement joins TRBV28 to TRBJ1-4; 7 positions agree with TRBD1. With 6 bases clipped from V and 4 bases from J, the junction kept 5 bases outside the gene matches. Germline CDR1 MDHEN, CDR2 SYDVKM. This CDR3 contains 14 residues. The CDR3 spells CASRPGQRNEKLFF. CDR3 nucleotides: TGTGCCAGCAGACCGGGACAGCGTAATGAAAAACTGTTTTTT.

The rearrangement uses TRBV4-3 and TRBJ1-3, with 8 bases identical to TRBD1. This CDR3 region has 20 residues. The V segment lost 4 bases and the J segment 2 bases; nucleotides outside the gene matches: 19. Germline CDR1 reads LGHNA; CDR2 reads YSLEER. The CDR3 is CASSLRLGDRGSSTGNTIYF. The CDR3 DNA sequence: TGCGCCAGCAGCCTCCGATTGGGCGACAGGGGATCATCAACTGGAAACACCATATATTTT.

The chain joins TRBV11-2 to TRBJ2-3; possible D gene TRBD1, 6 bases. The V end was cut by 5 bases, the J end by 6 bases, with 21 bases between. The germline V gene encodes CDR1 SGHAT and CDR2 FQNNGV. There are 16 residues in the CDR3. The CDR3 sequence: CASSPVGDRTRDTQYF. CDR3 nucleotide sequence: TGTGCCAGCAGCCCCGTGGGAGACAGGACCCGGGATACGCAGTATTTT.

The chain recombines TRBV2 with TRBJ1-4; D gene uncertain. V was trimmed by 6 bases and J by 5 bases, leaving 16 bases between them. The CDR3 is made up of 15 amino acids. Germline V gives CDR1 SNHLY, CDR2 FYNNEI. The CDR3 DNA reads as TGTGCCAGCAGGGATCACGGGGAAGGAAATGAAAAACTGTTTTTT. Amino acids: CASRDHGEGNEKLFF.

The V gene is TRBV28, the J gene TRBJ1-1, with 8 bases lining up with TRBD1. With V trimmed by 2 bases and J by 6 bases, 11 bases remained unmatched. The length of the CDR3 is 16 residues. Germline CDR1 is MDHEN and CDR2 is SYDVKM. The CDR3 sequence: CASSLTPQGVGAEAFF. Written as DNA, the CDR3 is TGTGCCAGCAGTTTAACACCACAGGGGGTGGGGGCTGAAGCTTTCTTT.

The chain couples TRBV5-1 to TRBJ1-4, with a possible D match to TRBD1 (5 bases). Trimming cost V 0 bases and J 0 bases, with 9 bases left between them. The CDR3 loop spans 16 amino acids. Germline CDR1 reads SGHRS; CDR2 reads YFSETQ. The CDR3 DNA reads as TGCGCCAGCAGCTTGGGACAGAAAGCAACTAATGAAAAACTGTTTTTT. Translation gives CASSLGQKATNEKLFF.

This clone was seen only once. This chain uses TRBV19 with TRBJ1-1; 9 positions match TRBD1. The CDR3 runs 15 residues. Per the germline V gene, CDR1 is LNHDA and CDR2 is SQIVND (reference sequence). Unmatched junction bases numbered 5, after V lost 5 bases and J lost 1 base. The DNA of the CDR3 is TGTGCCAGTAGTCCCCCGGACAGGGGGAACACTGAAGCTTTCTTT. Translation gives CASSPPDRGNTEAFF. Filled out from reference TRBV19 and TRBJ1-1, the complete variable domain reads DGGITQSPKYLFRKEGQNVTLSCEQNLNHDAMYWYRQDPGQGLRLIYYSQIVNDFQKGDIAEGYSVSREKKESFPLTVTSAQKNPTAFYLCASSPPDRGNTEAFFGQGTRLTVV.

V and J are TRBV27 and TRBJ2-1; 7 nucleotides align to TRBD1. Germline assignment: CDR1 MNHEY and CDR2 SMNVEV (reference sequence). Trimming at V came to 6 bases and at J to 3 bases, leaving 5 bases not matched to a gene. The CDR3 runs to 14 residues. The CDR3 region has the DNA TGTGCCAGCAGAACGGGACAGATCTACAATGAGCAGTTCTTC. Translated: CASRTGQIYNEQFF.

V usage is TRBV19 and J usage is TRBJ2-7; perhaps TRBD1 as D (5 bases). Germline CDR1 LNHDA, CDR2 SQIVND (reference sequence). This CDR3 has 11 amino acids. Trimming removed 11 bases at V and 5 bases at J, with 13 bases between. The DNA of the CDR3 is TGTGCCTCCTCTAGGGGCGACGAGCAGTACTTC. Encoded protein: CASSRGDEQYF.

This clone was detected once. The chain combines TRBV27 with TRBJ1-5; D perhaps matches TRBD1 (6 bases). Between the trimmed V and J ends, which lost 5 bases and 3 bases, there was a span of 17 bases. This CDR3 contains 16 residues. Germline values: CDR1 MNHEY, CDR2 SMNVEV (reference sequence). CDR3 loop: CASSQHPDSFNQPQHF. The DNA for the CDR3 is TGTGCCAGCAGTCAACACCCGGACAGTTTCAATCAGCCCCAGCATTTT.

This chain uses TRBV5-1 with TRBJ1-5, with D possibly being TRBD1 (5 bases). The CDR3 has 15 amino acids. Germline CDR1 SGHRS, CDR2 YFSETQ. V shed 0 bases and J shed 0 bases, with 7 bases lying between them. The CDR3 here is CASSLGQYSNQPQHF. DNA of the CDR3: TGCGCCAGCAGCTTGGGACAGTATAGCAATCAGCCCCAGCATTTT.

J is TRBJ1-2 and V is TRBV5-1; 10 nucleotides align to TRBD1. The CDR3 sequence is 17 residues long. V lost 0 bases to trimming and J lost 8 bases; unmatched junction nucleotides: 13. Germline V gene lookup returns CDR1 SGHRS and CDR2 YFSETQ. In DNA, the CDR3 is TGCGCCAGCAGCTTGGATTCTGGGAGACAGGGGGCAGGAGGCTACACCTTC. Amino acid sequence: CASSLDSGRQGAGGYTF.

The DNA of the CDR3 is TGTGCCTGGAGTACTCAGCGGGGGCATCTAGCCAAAAACATTCAGTACTTC. It specifies CAWSTQRGHLAKNIQYF. This chain connects TRBV30 to TRBJ2-4; the match to TRBD2 covers 8 bases. V shed 2 bases, J shed 0 bases, and the junction held 9 bases outside the gene matches. The germline gives CDR1 GTSNPN, CDR2 SVGIG (reference sequence). CDR3 length: 17 amino acids.

The J gene is TRBJ2-5, the V gene TRBV27; D is possibly TRBD1 (6 bases). Trimming left V 4 bases short and J 0 bases short, with 12 bases between. Per the germline V gene, CDR1 is MNHEY and CDR2 is SMNVEV (reference sequence). This CDR3 is 15 amino acids long. The chain's CDR3 is CASSYKTGNQETQYF. CDR3 coding DNA: TGTGCCAGCAGTTACAAGACAGGCAACCAAGAGACCCAGTACTTC.

The J gene is TRBJ2-2, the V gene TRBV27; D gene uncertain. V lost 0 bases and J 1 base, leaving 9 bases between the germline ends. Looked up from germline, CDR1 is MNHEY and CDR2 is SMNVEV (reference sequence). CDR3 size: 16 residues. CDR3 sequence: CASSLSFGGNTGELFF. CDR3 sequence (DNA): TGTGCCAGCAGTTTATCTTTTGGCGGGAACACCGGGGAGCTGTTTTTT.

This rearrangement joins TRBV6-5 to TRBJ1-4, with D possibly being TRBD1 (6 bases). This CDR3 spans 15 amino acids. V was cut by 6 bases and J by 0 bases, with 11 bases left in between. CDR1 is MNHEY, CDR2 SVGAGI, per germline. CDR3 amino acids: CASRARTATNEKLFF. CDR3 nucleotides: TGTGCCAGCAGAGCCCGGACAGCAACTAATGAAAAACTGTTTTTT.

The chain combines TRBV4-3 with TRBJ1-5; 9 bases align to TRBD1. V shed 0 bases, J shed 0 bases, and the junction held 3 bases outside the gene matches. Per the germline V gene, CDR1 is LGHNA and CDR2 is YSLEER. This CDR3 comprises 17 residues. This CDR3 is CASSQERGQGSNQPQHF. CDR3 coding DNA: TGCGCCAGCAGCCAAGAGAGGGGACAGGGTAGCAATCAGCCCCAGCATTTT.

This clone appeared once. This chain's CDR3 is CSVELDRSRSYEQYF. In DNA, the CDR3 is TGCAGCGTCGAATTGGACAGGTCAAGATCCTACGAGCAGTACTTC. V usage is TRBV29-1 and J usage is TRBJ2-7; 7 positions agree with TRBD1. The CDR3 has 15 amino acids. Germline V gene lookup returns CDR1 SQVTM and CDR2 ANQGSEA. J lost 1 base, V lost 6 bases, and 12 bases had no gene match.

The chain joins TRBV29-1 to TRBJ2-1, with 7 bases matching TRBD2. CDR3 length: 16 residues. V was pared by 6 bases and J by 4 bases, with 15 bases of the junction left unmatched. CDR1 and CDR2 (germline): SQVTM, ANQGSEA. CDR3 in amino acids: CSVSDKAGPRYNEQFF. DNA for the CDR3: TGCAGCGTCTCCGACAAAGCGGGACCTAGGTACAATGAGCAGTTCTTC.

The rearrangement uses TRBV7-9 and TRBJ2-2; 7 nucleotides align to TRBD2. Germline V gene sequence: CDR1 SEHNR, CDR2 FQNEAQ (reference sequence). The CDR3 has 16 amino acids. Unmatched junction bases numbered 7, after V lost 5 bases and J lost 1 base. The CDR3 DNA reads TGTGCCAGCAGCCTACTAGCGCCCGTGAACACCGGGGAGCTGTTTTTT. This translates into CASSLLAPVNTGELFF. Full variable domain (remainder filled in from reference TRBV7-9 and TRBJ2-2): DTGVSQNPRHKITKRGQNVTFRCDPISEHNRLYWYRQTLGQGPEFLTYFQNEAQLEKSRLLSDRFSAERPKGSFSTLEIQRTEQGDSAMYLCASSLLAPVNTGELFFGEGSRLTVL.

V gene TRBV6-1 combines with J gene TRBJ2-5; D not certain. The CDR3 consists of 13 residues. The V and J ends lost 10 bases and 4 bases respectively, with 16 bases between them. The germline CDR1 and CDR2 sequences are MNHNS and SASEGT. CDR3 in amino acids: CANNDSPGETQYF. CDR3 bases: TGTGCCAACAACGACTCCCCTGGAGAGACCCAGTACTTC.

This chain joins TRBV30 and TRBJ1-6, with D possibly being TRBD1 (6 bases). Looked up from germline, CDR1 is GTSNPN and CDR2 is SVGIG (reference sequence). The CDR3 sequence is 14 residues long. V was clipped by 8 bases and J by 7 bases, with 18 bases between them. The CDR3 is CAQSPGQGNSPLHF. For the CDR3, the DNA is TGTGCCCAATCCCCGGGACAAGGGAATTCACCCCTCCACTTT.

CDR3 DNA: TGTGCCAGCAGCTTAGGAAGCCGTAGCGGGGGGCCCTATGAGACCCAGTACTTC. Translated: CASSLGSRSGGPYETQYF. The rearrangement uses TRBV7-3 and TRBJ2-5; 10 bases map to TRBD2. This CDR3 spans 18 amino acids. Germline lookup yields CDR1 SGHTA and CDR2 FQGTGA. The junction had 14 bases not matched to a gene; V was cut back by 2 bases and J by 5 bases. Complete variable domain (other parts from reference TRBV7-3 and TRBJ2-5): GAGVSQTPSNKVTEKGKYVELRCDPISGHTALYWYRQSLGQGPEFLIYFQGTGAADDSGLPNDRFFAVRPEGSVSTLKIQRTERGDSAVYLCASSLGSRSGGPYETQYFGPGTRLLVL.